One and the same sample provided the 3 T cell receptor beta chains below, sequenced in a study of cytomegalovirus exposure and HLA in healthy donors. A multiplex PCR was run with 60 Vbeta primers and 13 Jbeta primers. TCRdb's copy holds only in-frame clones and misses some; the assay was immunoSEQ multiplex PCR. The table shows 120,000 or so clones, with 81% occurring only once. Sequenced: PBMCs. The source is a man aged 18 to 29 in good health and CMV-seropositive.

The rearrangement links TRBV7-9 to TRBJ1-5; D is ambiguous. V was shortened by 3 bases and J by 0 bases, with 9 bases between the two germline ends. CDR3 length: 15 amino acids. Germline CDR1 reads SEHNR; CDR2 reads FQNEAQ (reference sequence). The CDR3 DNA reads TGTGCCAGCAGCTTCGGGGTGGATAGCAATCAGCCCCAGCATTTT. Encoded protein: CASSFGVDSNQPQHF.

The chain uses TRBV19 and TRBJ1-2, with D hard to call. CDR1 is LNHDA, CDR2 SQIVND, per germline (reference sequence). V shed 7 bases and J shed 5 bases, with 11 bases lying between them. The CDR3 has 12 residues. The CDR3 DNA sequence: TGTGCCAGTACCGAGGGCCCATATGGCTACACCTTC. Translating gives CASTEGPYGYTF.

This clone was found once. The gene calls are TRBV7-2 and TRBJ1-1; D is possibly TRBD1 (5 bases). The V and J ends lost 5 bases and 1 base respectively, with 11 bases between them. Looked up from germline, CDR1 is SGHTA and CDR2 is FQGNSA. The CDR3 spans 14 residues. CDR3 region: CASSKDTANTEAFF. The DNA for the CDR3 is TGTGCCAGCAGCAAGGACACAGCGAACACTGAAGCTTTCTTT.